The 10 T cell receptor beta chains presented below share a single source sample, sequenced in a study of cytomegalovirus exposure and HLA in healthy donors. This PCR relied on a set of 60 Vbeta primers and 13 Jbeta primers. Measured with immunoSEQ multiplex PCR; TCRdb has only the in-frame clones, and not every one. The profile shows around 72,000 clones, roughly 79% of them singletons. Sequencing was performed on PBMCs. Receptor source: a man aged 45-60 years in good health and CMV-seronegative.

The chain joins TRBV15 to TRBJ2-7; D call uncertain. The germline V gene encodes CDR1 LNHNV and CDR2 YYDKDF (reference sequence). V was trimmed by 2 bases and J by 2 bases, leaving 7 bases between them. The CDR3 sequence is 13 residues long. Here the CDR3 DNA reads TGTGCCACCAGCAGATCCCCAACCTACGAGCAGTACTTC. Its protein product is CATSRSPTYEQYF.

The V and J genes are TRBV14 and TRBJ2-3; D unresolved. The germline gives CDR1 SGHDN, CDR2 FVKESK. The germline V and J ends were trimmed by 0 bases and 6 bases, with 10 bases remaining between them. The CDR3 length is 14 residues. CDR3 sequence reads: CASSQDGPRDTQYF. CDR3 DNA sequence: TGTGCCAGCAGCCAAGACGGCCCTAGGGATACGCAGTATTTT.

This clone came up a few times. The chain carries TRBV5-1 and TRBJ2-2; D uncertain. This CDR3 is 14 amino acids long. The V and J ends lost 7 bases and 5 bases respectively, with 15 bases between them. Germline V gene data show CDR1 as SGHRS and CDR2 as YFSETQ. CDR3: CASRDTIGTGELFF. DNA of the CDR3: TGCGCCAGCCGTGACACGATTGGGACCGGGGAGCTGTTTTTT.

The chain couples TRBV2 to TRBJ2-7; 9 bases are a match to TRBD2. CDR3 length: 16 amino acids. The junction had 10 bases not matched to a gene; V was cut back by 4 bases and J by 3 bases. The germline V gene has CDR1 SNHLY and CDR2 FYNNEI. This CDR3 is CASSGASGKLVYEQYF. Here the CDR3 DNA reads TGTGCCAGCAGTGGGGCTAGCGGGAAATTAGTCTACGAGCAGTACTTC. Supplemented by reference TRBV2 and TRBJ2-7, the full variable domain reads EPEVTQTPSHQVTQMGQEVILRCVPISNHLYFYWYRQILGQKVEFLVSFYNNEISEKSEIFDDQFSVERPDGSNFTLKIRSTKLEDSAMYFCASSGASGKLVYEQYFGPGTRLTVT.

This chain links TRBV15 with TRBJ1-1; TRBD1 matches 8 bases. Trimming cost V 0 bases and J 1 base; bases outside gene matches: 1. The V gene's germline CDR1 is LNHNV and CDR2 YYDKDF (reference sequence). The CDR3 runs to 15 residues. The CDR3, as DNA: TGTGCCACCAGCAGAGACGACAGGGGGAACACTGAAGCTTTCTTT. Its translation is CATSRDDRGNTEAFF.

V and J are TRBV7-9 and TRBJ2-3, with 7 nucleotides matching TRBD1. Germline V CDR1 and CDR2: SEHNR, FQNEAQ (reference sequence). The CDR3 sequence is 17 residues long. V lost 5 bases to trimming and J lost 4 bases; unmatched junction nucleotides: 15. The CDR3 DNA reads TGTGCCAGCAGCCCACAGACAGGGCGCCTCAGCCCAGATACGCAGTATTTT. Its translation: CASSPQTGRLSPDTQYF. The full variable domain, rest sourced from reference TRBV7-9 and TRBJ2-3, is DTGVSQNPRHKITKRGQNVTFRCDPISEHNRLYWYRQTLGQGPEFLTYFQNEAQLEKSRLLSDRFSAERPKGSFSTLEIQRTEQGDSAMYLCASSPQTGRLSPDTQYFGPGTRLTVL.

The chain has TRBV5-8 and TRBJ2-5, with D maybe TRBD2 (5 bases). Looked up from germline, CDR1 is SGHTS and CDR2 is YDEGEE. Trimming removed 1 base at V and 4 bases at J, with 8 bases between. The CDR3 covers 13 residues. The CDR3 bases are TGTGCCAGCAGCTTGACGGGGATAGAGACCCAGTACTTC. Translating gives CASSLTGIETQYF.

The rearrangement joins TRBV7-2 to TRBJ1-2; the match to TRBD1 covers 7 bases. The V segment lost 2 bases and the J segment 4 bases; nucleotides outside the gene matches: 10. This CDR3 comprises 16 residues. Germline V gene lookup returns CDR1 SGHTA and CDR2 FQGNSA. The CDR3 here is CASSLSLEGAGYGYTF. DNA for the CDR3: TGTGCCAGCAGCTTAAGTTTAGAGGGGGCGGGCTATGGCTACACCTTC. The whole variable domain, filled in from reference TRBV7-2 and TRBJ1-2, reads GAGVSQSPSNKVTEKGKDVELRCDPISGHTALYWYRQSLGQGLEFLIYFQGNSAPDKSGLPSDRFSAERTGGSVSTLTIQRTQQEDSAVYLCASSLSLEGAGYGYTFGSGTRLTVV.

CDR3 in DNA: TGTGCCAGCAGCTTAGCGGGACAAGTGGATACGCAGTATTTT. It is translated as CASSLAGQVDTQYF. This chain joins TRBV7-9 and TRBJ2-3; a weak D match, TRBD1 (6 bases). CDR1 and CDR2 (germline): SEHNR, FQNEAQ (reference sequence). There are 14 residues in the CDR3. The V gene lost 0 bases and the J gene lost 6 bases, with 10 bases spanning the gap.

This chain links TRBV19 with TRBJ2-7; D perhaps matches TRBD1 (5 bases). Germline CDR1 LNHDA, CDR2 SQIVND (reference sequence). The CDR3 runs to 13 residues. V lost 10 bases and J lost 4, with 17 bases in between. This CDR3 reads CATSRQTNYEQYF. The CDR3, as DNA: TGTGCCACTTCCCGACAGACGAATTACGAGCAGTACTTC.